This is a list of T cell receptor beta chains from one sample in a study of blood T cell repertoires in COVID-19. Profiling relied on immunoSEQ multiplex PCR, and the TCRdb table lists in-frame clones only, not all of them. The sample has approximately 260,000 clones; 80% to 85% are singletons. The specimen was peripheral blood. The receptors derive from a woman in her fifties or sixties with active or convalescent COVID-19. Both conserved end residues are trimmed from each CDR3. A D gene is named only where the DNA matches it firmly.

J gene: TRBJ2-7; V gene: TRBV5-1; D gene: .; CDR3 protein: ASRVKGGDEQY
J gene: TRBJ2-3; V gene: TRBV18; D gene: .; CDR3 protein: ASSTGGNTDTQY
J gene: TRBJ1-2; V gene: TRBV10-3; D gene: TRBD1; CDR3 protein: AISEGQGDGYT
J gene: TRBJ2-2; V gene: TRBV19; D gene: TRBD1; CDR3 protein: ASGKVGRGRTGELF
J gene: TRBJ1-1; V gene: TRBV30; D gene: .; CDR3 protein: AGDRSMNTEAF
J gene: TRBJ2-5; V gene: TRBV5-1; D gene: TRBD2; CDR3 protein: ASSLVWTRDQETQY
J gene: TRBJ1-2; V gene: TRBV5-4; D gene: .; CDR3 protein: ASTGQGGGYT
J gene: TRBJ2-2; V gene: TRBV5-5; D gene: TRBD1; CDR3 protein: ASSLRQGAIAGELF
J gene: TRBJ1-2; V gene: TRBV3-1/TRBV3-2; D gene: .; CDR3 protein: ASSQDTAEGYT
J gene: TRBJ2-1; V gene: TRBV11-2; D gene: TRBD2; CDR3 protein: ASSPWTSGSSYNEQF
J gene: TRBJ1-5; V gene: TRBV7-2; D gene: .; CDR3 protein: ASSPSYAGAQPQH
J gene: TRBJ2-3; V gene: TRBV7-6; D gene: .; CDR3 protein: ASSLPTDTQY
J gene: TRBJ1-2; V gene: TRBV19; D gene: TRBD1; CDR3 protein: ASSTRGRVYGYT
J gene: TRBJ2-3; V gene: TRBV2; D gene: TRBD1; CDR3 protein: ASKTGPSTDTQY
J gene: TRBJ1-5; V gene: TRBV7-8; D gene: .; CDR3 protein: ASSRDLNQPQH
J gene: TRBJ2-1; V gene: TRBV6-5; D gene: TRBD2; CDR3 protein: ASSSIGGNNEQF
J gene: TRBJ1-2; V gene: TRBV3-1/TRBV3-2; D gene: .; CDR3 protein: ASSQGQGTIGYGYT
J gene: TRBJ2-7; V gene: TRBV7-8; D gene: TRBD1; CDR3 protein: ASSQPGQHYEQY
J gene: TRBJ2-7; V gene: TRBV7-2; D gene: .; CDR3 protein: ASQGLLGRYEQY
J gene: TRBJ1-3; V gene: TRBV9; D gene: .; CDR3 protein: ASSVATSSGNTIY
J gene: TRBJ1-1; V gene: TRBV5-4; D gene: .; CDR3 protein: ASSPTGGMNTEAF
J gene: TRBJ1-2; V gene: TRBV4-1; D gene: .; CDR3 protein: ASSPRKGQTNYGYT
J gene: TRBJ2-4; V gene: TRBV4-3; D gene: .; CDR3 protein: ASSQAPRGGDIQY
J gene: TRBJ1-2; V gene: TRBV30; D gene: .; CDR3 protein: AWSGDYRVRDYGYT
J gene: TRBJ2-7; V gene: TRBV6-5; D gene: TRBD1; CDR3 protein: ATRGTASSYEQY
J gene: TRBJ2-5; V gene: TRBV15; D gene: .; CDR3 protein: ATSRESAEETQY
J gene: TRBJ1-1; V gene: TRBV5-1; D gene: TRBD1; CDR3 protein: ASSPDRGGWTEAF
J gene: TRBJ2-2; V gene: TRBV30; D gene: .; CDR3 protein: AWSDRRTITGELF
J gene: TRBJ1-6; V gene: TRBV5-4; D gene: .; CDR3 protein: ASSDGQIYNSPLH
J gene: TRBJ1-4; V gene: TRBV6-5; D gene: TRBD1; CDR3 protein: VSRRTGTVNEKLF
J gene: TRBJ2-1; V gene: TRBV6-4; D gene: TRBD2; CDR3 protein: ASSDGGGAVDEQF
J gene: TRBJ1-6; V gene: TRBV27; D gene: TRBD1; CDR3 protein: ASSPRQGANSPLH
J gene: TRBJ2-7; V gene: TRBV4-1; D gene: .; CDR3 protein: ASKGVRFEQY